This TCR beta chain stems from a study of shared clonotypes between healthy human individuals. General study results and limits: Among donors, sharing of clonotypes was expected to be affected by sequencing depth.

This CDR3 contains 15 residues. This clone has more than one count but fewer than ten. Its cognate antigen is unknown. Genomic DNA per cell subset filled all wells of several immunoSEQ plates. Authors' processing steps: Junction-only sequences without quality scores came from ImmunoSEQ, so filtering differed. This table comes from immunoSEQ multiplex PCR, and its TCRdb copy is limited to in-frame clones, with some not included. The V and J calls and clone size were taken over from that table, and D and trimming were inferred from the DNA. The table includes around 1 million clones, approximately 80% detected once.

Sequencing was done on a sample of memory CD4+ T cells sorted from blood. Stated subset: CD45RA-negative fraction. The source of this sequence is a man aged 18 to 29 in good health. This sequence joins TRBV21-1 and TRBJ1-1. TRBV21-1 is flagged as a pseudogene. CDR3 in amino acids: CASSKWVFPHSRAFF. The CDR3 DNA reads TGTGCCAGCAGCAAATGGGTCTTCCCACATTCGAGAGCTTTCTTT.